This record looks at one TCR beta chain sequence and its context. Its cognate antigen is unknown. Sample time point: time of PML onset. PML was confirmed by JC virus DNA in cerebrospinal fluid. T3 refers to blood collected at the onset of PML. The trim removed 3 bases at V and 0 bases at J, leaving 6 bases unmatched. The germline CDR1 and CDR2 sequences are KGHSH and LQKENI. The CDR3 length is 17 residues. The sample belongs to a study of multiple sclerosis patients with progressive multifocal leukoencephalopathy. Findings and caveats of the study: Preferential TRBV-TRBJ pairings or common gene usage were not detected at PML.

Each PCR contained spiked synthetic TR CDR3 controls spanning every V-J pairing. Only in-frame clones appear in the TCRdb table, and some are missing; sequencing was by immunoSEQ multiplex PCR. The table includes over 25,000 clones, about 90% detected once. The receptor was derived from a human donor with progressive multifocal leukoencephalopathy. Specimen: PBMCs, collected from a patient treated with natalizumab. The gene calls are TRBV18 and TRBJ2-2; 8 nucleotides match TRBD1. CDR3 DNA sequence: TGTGCCAGCTCACCCCCCGGACAGGGTTCGAACACCGGGGAGCTGTTTTTT. Amino acids: CASSPPGQGSNTGELFF.